The T cell receptor (beta chain) under discussion was sequenced for a study of T-cell memory formation after mild COVID-19. Study-wide findings and caveats: Second-wave clones peaking on day 37 lacked confirmed SARS-CoV-2 specificity. Memory sampled before infection contained some responding clones, suggesting cross-reactive memory joined. Shrinking CD4+ clones resided mostly in CM and EM, and CD8+ ones in EMRA.

The junction had 4 bases not matched to a gene; V was cut back by 6 bases and J by 2 bases. Germline lookup yields CDR1 MNHEY and CDR2 SVGAGI. This CDR3 has 14 amino acids. 5'RACE, which relied on constant-segment primers, yielded TCR alpha and TCR beta cDNA libraries carrying sample barcodes and UMIs. TCRdb independently ran MiXCR on the 5' RACE reads; one entry per CDR3 protein. The sample lists some 120,000 distinct CDR3 sequences, approximately 5.9% occurring once. This clonotype has ten or more counts. Its specificity is unknown. Material: PBMCs or a T cell subset sorted from them (not recorded which). The TCR originated in an adult woman who had mild COVID-19 (a few samples of this study predate the infection). Cell type and time point are not known. The chain employs TRBV6-5 and TRBJ2-7; 10 bases agree with TRBD1. In nucleotides, the CDR3 is TGTGCCAGCAGGACAGGGGGCTATACCTACGAGCAGTACTTC. This codes for CASRTGGYTYEQYF.